The present T cell receptor (beta chain) was sequenced within a study of blood T cells in healthy people across ages. Primers used in a second PCR of about 7 to 11 cycles were a sample-barcoded 5' primer and a J-beta primer mix. MiXCR was run by TCRdb on the 5' RACE reads, yielding one entry per CDR3 protein. The sample includes some 640,000 distinct CDR3 sequences, 49% of them seen just once. Donation came from healthy Caucasian individuals in Russia who were aged roughly 6 to 95. In each sample, at least 6 million PBMCs were isolated. A note on this clonotype: Its antigen is unknown.

Findings and limits, study-wide: In long-lived donors, naive CD4+ cell counts and diversity exceeded those of aged donors.

After removal of 9 bases from V and 1 base from J, the junction contained 8 bases not matched to a gene. From germline, CDR1 is SGHTA and CDR2 FQGNSA. CDR3 length: 14 residues. J is TRBJ2-5 and V is TRBV7-2; 7 bases are a match to TRBD1. This receptor was identified in a woman aged 55-75 years in good health. The sample comprised blood. This CDR3 reads CASSTGQIQETQYF. DNA of the CDR3: TGTGCCAGTAGCACGGGACAGATCCAAGAGACCCAGTACTTC.